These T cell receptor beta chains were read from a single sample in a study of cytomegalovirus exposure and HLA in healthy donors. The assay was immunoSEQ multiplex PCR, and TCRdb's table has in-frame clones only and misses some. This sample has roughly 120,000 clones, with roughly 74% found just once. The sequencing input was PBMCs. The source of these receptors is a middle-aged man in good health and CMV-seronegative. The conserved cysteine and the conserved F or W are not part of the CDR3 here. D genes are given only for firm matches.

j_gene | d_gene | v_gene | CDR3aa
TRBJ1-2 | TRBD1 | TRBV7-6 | ASSSYRDRGYGYT
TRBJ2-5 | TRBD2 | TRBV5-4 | ASKTIGGGVGETQY
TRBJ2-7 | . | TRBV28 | ASSLTVPYEQY
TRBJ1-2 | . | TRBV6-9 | ASTRGYLRWTNYGYT
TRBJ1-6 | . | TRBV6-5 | ASSYSFSTQRGLH
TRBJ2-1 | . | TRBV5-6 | ASSLSQEQF
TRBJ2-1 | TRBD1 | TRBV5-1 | ASRRIQGSYNEQF
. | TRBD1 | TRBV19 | ATGTGAYEQY
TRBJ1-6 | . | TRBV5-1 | ASSLVRNSPLH
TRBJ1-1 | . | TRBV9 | ASSVYSGTEAF
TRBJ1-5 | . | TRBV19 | ASSIINRDSNQPQH
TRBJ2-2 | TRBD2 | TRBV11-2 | ASTGASGGAGELF
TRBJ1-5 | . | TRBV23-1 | ASSPSQRDKIWGGNQPQH
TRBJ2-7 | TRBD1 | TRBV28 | ASRLGTGSYYYEQY
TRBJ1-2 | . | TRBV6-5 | ASSYGMGSGYT
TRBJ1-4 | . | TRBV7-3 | ASSARVAGDATNEKLF
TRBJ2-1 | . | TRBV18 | ASSPVTVVEQF
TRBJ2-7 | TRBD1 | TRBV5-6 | ASSLSDRGIYEQY
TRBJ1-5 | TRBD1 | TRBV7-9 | ASSFGTGLGGPQH
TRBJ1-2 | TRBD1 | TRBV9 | ASSVEGQGAGRGGYT
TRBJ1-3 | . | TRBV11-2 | ASSHSPGNTIY
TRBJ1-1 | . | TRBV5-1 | ASSLAAQDTEAF
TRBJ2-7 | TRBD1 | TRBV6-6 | ASRIGQPGGEQY
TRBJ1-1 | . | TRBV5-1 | ASSSMNTEAF
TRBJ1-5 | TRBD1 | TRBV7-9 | ASSSSGGSGQPQH
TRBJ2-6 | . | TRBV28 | ATRASSGANVLT
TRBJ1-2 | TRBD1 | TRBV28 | ASSSTPTGGRSYGYT
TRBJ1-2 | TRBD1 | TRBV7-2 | ASSLDRGQGYT
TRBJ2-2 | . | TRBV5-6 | ASSPNGGELF
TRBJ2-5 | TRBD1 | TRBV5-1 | ASSSQGAGETQY
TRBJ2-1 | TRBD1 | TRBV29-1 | SVLDREKIGEQF
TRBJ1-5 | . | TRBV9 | ASSVGGGESQPQH
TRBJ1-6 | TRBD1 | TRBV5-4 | ASSPPGQNNSPLH
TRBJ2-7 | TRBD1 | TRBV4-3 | ASSQGTGIEQY
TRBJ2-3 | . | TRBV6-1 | ASSEPPFEIWTSTDTQY
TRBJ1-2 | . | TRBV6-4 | ASSDGEAYGYT
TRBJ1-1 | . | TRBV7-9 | ASSHEWAGGAEAF
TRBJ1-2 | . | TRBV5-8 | ASSRGLANYGYT
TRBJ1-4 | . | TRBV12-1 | ASSFTTALNEKLF
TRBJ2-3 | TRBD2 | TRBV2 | ASRDARGAGTDTQY
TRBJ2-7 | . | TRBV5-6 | ASSLGPRQY
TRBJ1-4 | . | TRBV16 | ASSQPRRDEKLF
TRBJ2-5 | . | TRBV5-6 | ASSLAQRETQY
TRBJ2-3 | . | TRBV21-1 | ASSKGQPSQVGRLEDTQY
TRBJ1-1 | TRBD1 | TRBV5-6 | ASSLGTGENTEAF
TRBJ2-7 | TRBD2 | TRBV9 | ASSPHIGLAPYEQY
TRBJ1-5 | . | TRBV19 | ASSRSGEVYGSNQPQH
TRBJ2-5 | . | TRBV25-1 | ASSSPQGRETQY
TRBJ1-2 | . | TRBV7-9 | AIHPLAEGGYYGYT
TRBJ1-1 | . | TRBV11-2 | ASSLGGSAEAF
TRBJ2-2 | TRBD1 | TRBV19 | ASTVTGANTGELF
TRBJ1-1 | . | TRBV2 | ASSGQNRNTEAF